This T cell receptor beta chain was recovered during a study of T cell responses to AZD1222 COVID-19 vaccine. Study information: Analysis merged second doses at about 4 or about 12 weeks.

A word on this clone: Its antigen is not identified.

Study-level results: Reportedly, close to half of spike-specific TCRs are directed against unmutated variant regions. Donor demographics were predominantly white British with a female majority; clonal diversity may be underestimated. CD4 TCRs associated with vaccination spanned spike, dominating at 160-218 and 743-854.

TCRdb's table, derived via immunoSEQ multiplex PCR, lists solely in-frame clones and lacks some. This sample has tens of thousands of clones, with 85% to 90% found just once. The sample consisted of peripheral blood, taken on day 0 of AZD1222 vaccination. The TCR comes from an adult in good health.

CDR3 region: CASRGTFGNTIYF. The CDR3 nucleotides are TGTGCCAGCAGAGGGACATTTGGAAACACCATATATTTT. J is TRBJ1-3 and V is TRBV12-3 or TRBV12-4; a possible D gene is TRBD1 (6 bases). The CDR3 is 13 amino acids. V was clipped by 6 bases and J by 3 bases, with 9 bases between them.